The rows below give T cell receptor beta chains drawn from one sample of a study of cytomegalovirus exposure and HLA in healthy donors. This table comes from immunoSEQ multiplex PCR, and its TCRdb copy is limited to in-frame clones, with some not included. Of about 130,000 clones in the sample, around 70% were seen once. The sequencing sample was made of PBMCs. The receptors stem from a young man in good health and CMV-seronegative. Each CDR3 is given with its conserved first and last residue. The D gene is left open where the match is weak. A clone size is listed for some rows: how often the clone was seen (once, few, many), or a class if it is expanded.

v_gene,d_gene,abundance,j_gene,CDR3nt,CDR3aa
TRBV9,TRBD1,.,TRBJ1-4,TGTGCCAGCAGCGTCGGGACAGACCCTATTTGGAAACTGTTTTTT,CASSVGTDPIWKLFF
TRBV5-1,.,.,TRBJ2-3,TGCGCCAGCAGCCTAGGACACAAGGTTTTCACAGATACGCAGTATTTT,CASSLGHKVFTDTQYF
TRBV28,.,.,TRBJ1-4,TGTGCCAGCAGAGGGGCAGGGATTGCCTTTAATGAAAAACTGTTTTTT,CASRGAGIAFNEKLFF
TRBV29-1,.,.,TRBJ1-2,TGCAGCGTTCTGACCCTAGCTAACTATGGCTACACCTTC,CSVLTLANYGYTF
TRBV28,.,.,TRBJ2-1,TGTGCCAGCAGTTCGACTGGACAGTCCTGGGGGTACAATGAGCAGTTCTTC,CASSSTGQSWGYNEQFF
TRBV7-2,.,few,TRBJ2-6,TGTGCCAGCAGCTTCCGGGGGGCTACCGCTGGGGCCAACGTCCTGACTTTC,CASSFRGATAGANVLTF
TRBV10-1,.,.,TRBJ1-2,TGCGCCAGCAGTGAGACAGTGGTTGAAGGCTACACCTTC,CASSETVVEGYTF
TRBV6-5,.,.,TRBJ2-7,TGTGCCAGCAGTTACGGGGGCGGGAGCTACTACGAGCAGTACTTC,CASSYGGGSYYEQYF
TRBV30,TRBD1,.,TRBJ1-1,TGTGCCTGGACGGGACAGGGTTTCACTGAAGCTTTCTTT,CAWTGQGFTEAFF
TRBV28,TRBD1,.,TRBJ2-7,TGTGCCAGCAGTGGACAGGGTTTCGGCGAGCAGTACTTC,CASSGQGFGEQYF
TRBV6-6,.,.,TRBJ1-2,TGTGCCAGCAGTCCCACAAACAACTATGGCTACACCTTC,CASSPTNNYGYTF
TRBV29-1,TRBD2,.,TRBJ2-1,TGCAGCGTTGGACCGCGGGGGGTTTACAATGAGCAGTTCTTC,CSVGPRGVYNEQFF
TRBV7-2,TRBD1,.,TRBJ1-4,TGTGCCAGCAGCTCGGTCGGGACAGGGGGCAGTGTCCTGTTTTTT,CASSSVGTGGSVLFF
TRBV28,.,.,TRBJ1-5,TGTGCCAGCAGTTTTAGGCAGGGAGGTCAGCCCCAGCATTTT,CASSFRQGGQPQHF
TRBV6-5,.,.,TRBJ2-3,TGTGCCAGCCGGTGGGGGGAACGGCCGGTAACGCAGTATTTT,CASRWGERPVTQYF
TRBV19,TRBD1,.,TRBJ1-6,TGTGCCAGTAGTGCCGGACAGGCCCAGTATTCACCCCTCCACTTT,CASSAGQAQYSPLHF
TRBV28,.,.,TRBJ2-7,TGTGCCAGCAGCCGGGGATACTACGAGCAGTACTTC,CASSRGYYEQYF
TRBV11-2,TRBD2,few,TRBJ2-1,TGTGCCAGCAGCTTAGTAGCGGGAGCCTACAATGAGCAGTTCTTC,CASSLVAGAYNEQFF
TRBV5-8,.,.,TRBJ2-5,TGTGCCAGCAGCTCCACAGGGCGGACGGGGGAGACCCAGTACTTC,CASSSTGRTGETQYF
TRBV30,.,.,TRBJ1-4,TGTGCCTGGAGCTACAGGGTCCGATTAGAGCTCAATGAAAAACTGTTTTTT,CAWSYRVRLELNEKLFF